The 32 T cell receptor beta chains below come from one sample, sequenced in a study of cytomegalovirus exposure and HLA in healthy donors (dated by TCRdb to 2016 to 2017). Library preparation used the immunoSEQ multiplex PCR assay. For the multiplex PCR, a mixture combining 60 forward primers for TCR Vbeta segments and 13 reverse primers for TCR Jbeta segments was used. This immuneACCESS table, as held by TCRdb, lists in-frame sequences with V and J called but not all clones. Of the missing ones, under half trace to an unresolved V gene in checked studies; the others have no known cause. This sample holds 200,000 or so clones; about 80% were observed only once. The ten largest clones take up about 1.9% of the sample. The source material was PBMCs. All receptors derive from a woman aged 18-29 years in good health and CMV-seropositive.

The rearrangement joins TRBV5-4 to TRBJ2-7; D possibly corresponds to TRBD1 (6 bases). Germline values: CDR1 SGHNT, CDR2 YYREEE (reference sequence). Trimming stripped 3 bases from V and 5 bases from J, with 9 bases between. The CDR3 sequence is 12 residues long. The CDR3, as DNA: TGTGCCAGCAGCTATAACAGGGACGAGCAGTACTTC. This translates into CASSYNRDEQYF.

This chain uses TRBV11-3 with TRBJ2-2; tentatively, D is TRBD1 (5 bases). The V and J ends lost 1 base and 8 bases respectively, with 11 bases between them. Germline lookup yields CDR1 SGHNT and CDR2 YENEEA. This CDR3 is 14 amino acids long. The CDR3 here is CASSLAFSGGELFF. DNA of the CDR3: TGTGCCAGCAGCTTAGCTTTCTCAGGGGGGGAGCTGTTTTTT.

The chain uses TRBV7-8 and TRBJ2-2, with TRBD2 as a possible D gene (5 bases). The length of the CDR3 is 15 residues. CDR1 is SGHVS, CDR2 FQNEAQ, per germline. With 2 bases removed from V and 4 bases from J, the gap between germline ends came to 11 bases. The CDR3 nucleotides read TGTGCCAGCAGCTTAATTTCTAGCAGCACCGGGGAGCTGTTTTTT. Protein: CASSLISSSTGELFF.

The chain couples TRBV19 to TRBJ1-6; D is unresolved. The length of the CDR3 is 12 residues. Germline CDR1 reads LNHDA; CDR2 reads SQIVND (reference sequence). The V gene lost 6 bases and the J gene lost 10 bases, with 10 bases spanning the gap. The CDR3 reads CASSYPRSPLHF. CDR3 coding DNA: TGTGCCAGTAGCTACCCCAGGTCACCCCTCCACTTT.

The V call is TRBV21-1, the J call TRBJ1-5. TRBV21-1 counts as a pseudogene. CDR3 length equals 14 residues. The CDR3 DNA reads TGTGCCAGCAGCAAGGTGGAGGGTCGCCAGCCCCAGCATTTT. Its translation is CASSKVEGRQPQHF.

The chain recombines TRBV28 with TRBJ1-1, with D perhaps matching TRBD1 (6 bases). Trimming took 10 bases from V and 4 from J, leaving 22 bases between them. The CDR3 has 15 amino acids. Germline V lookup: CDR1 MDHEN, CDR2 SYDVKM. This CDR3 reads CATVGAGGGPTEAFF. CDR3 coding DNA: TGTGCCACCGTTGGAGCGGGGGGCGGGCCCACTGAAGCTTTCTTT.

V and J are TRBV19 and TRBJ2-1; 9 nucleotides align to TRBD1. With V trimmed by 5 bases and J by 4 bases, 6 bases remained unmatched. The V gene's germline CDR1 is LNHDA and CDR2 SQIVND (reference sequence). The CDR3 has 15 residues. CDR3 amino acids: CASSPGTGRYNEQFF. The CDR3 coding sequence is TGTGCCAGTAGTCCGGGGACAGGGAGGTACAATGAGCAGTTCTTC.

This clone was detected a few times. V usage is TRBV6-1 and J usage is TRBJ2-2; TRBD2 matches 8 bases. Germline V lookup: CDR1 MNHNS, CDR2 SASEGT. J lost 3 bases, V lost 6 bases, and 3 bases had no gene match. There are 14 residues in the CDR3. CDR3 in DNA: TGTGCCAGCAGGACTAGCGAAGACACCGGGGAGCTGTTTTTT. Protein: CASRTSEDTGELFF.

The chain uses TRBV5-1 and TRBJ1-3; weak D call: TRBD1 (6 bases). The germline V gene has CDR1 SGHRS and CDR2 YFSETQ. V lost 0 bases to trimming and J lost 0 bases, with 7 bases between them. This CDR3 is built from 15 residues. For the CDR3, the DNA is TGCGCCAGCAGCTTGGACAGGGACTCTGGAAACACCATATATTTT. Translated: CASSLDRDSGNTIYF.

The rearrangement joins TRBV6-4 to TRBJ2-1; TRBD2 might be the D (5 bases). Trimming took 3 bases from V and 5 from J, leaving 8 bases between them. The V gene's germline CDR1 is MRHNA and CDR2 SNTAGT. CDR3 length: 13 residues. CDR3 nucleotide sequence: TGTGCCAGCAGTGAGGACTCGAACAATGAGCAGTTCTTC. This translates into CASSEDSNNEQFF.

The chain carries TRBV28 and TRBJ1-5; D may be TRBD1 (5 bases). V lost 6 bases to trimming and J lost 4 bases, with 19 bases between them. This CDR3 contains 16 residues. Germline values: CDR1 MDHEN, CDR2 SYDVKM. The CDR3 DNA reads TGTGCCAGCAGCCAGTTAGGAAGGGGTAGGAATCAGCCCCAGCATTTT. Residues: CASSQLGRGRNQPQHF.

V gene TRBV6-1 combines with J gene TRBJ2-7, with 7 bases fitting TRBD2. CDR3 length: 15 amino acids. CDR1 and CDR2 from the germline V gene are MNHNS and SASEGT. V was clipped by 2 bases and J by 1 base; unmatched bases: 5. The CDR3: CASSELDSGSYEQYF. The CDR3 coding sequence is TGTGCCAGCAGTGAATTGGATAGCGGGTCCTACGAGCAGTACTTC.

CDR3 sequence reads: CASSARPFGQGASSPLHF. CDR3 bases: TGTGCCAGCAGCGCACGCCCGTTCGGACAGGGGGCGAGTTCACCCCTCCACTTT. V gene TRBV5-5 combines with J gene TRBJ1-6; 11 bases are shared with TRBD1. V lost 4 bases, J lost 9 bases, and 15 bases stayed unmatched. Germline V gene lookup returns CDR1 SGHKS and CDR2 YYEKEE (reference sequence). The CDR3 consists of 18 residues. Using reference TRBV5-5 and TRBJ1-6 for the parts outside the CDR3, the full variable domain is DAGVTQSPTHLIKTRGQQVTLRCSPISGHKSVSWYQQVLGQGPQFIFQYYEKEERGRGNFPDRFSARQFPNYSSELNVNALLLGDSALYLCASSARPFGQGASSPLHFGNGTRLTVT.

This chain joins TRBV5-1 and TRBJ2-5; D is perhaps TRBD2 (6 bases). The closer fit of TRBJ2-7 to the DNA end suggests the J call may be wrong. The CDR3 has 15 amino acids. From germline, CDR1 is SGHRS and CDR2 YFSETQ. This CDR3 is CASSVPGGKFYEQYF. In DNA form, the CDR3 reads TGCGCCAGCAGCGTGCCTGGCGGGAAATTCTACGAGCAGTACTTC.

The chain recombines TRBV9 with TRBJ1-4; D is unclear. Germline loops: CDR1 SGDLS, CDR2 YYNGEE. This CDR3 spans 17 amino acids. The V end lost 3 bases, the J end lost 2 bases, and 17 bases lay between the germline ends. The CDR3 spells CASSAPRGDRTNEKLFF. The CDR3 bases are TGTGCCAGCAGCGCTCCCCGGGGAGATAGGACTAATGAAAAACTGTTTTTT.

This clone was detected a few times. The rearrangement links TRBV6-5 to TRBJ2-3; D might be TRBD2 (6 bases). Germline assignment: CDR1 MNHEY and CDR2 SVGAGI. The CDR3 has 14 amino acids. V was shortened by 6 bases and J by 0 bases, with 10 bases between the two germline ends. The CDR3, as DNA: TGTGCCAGCAGGACGGGACTGAGCACAGATACGCAGTATTTT. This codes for CASRTGLSTDTQYF.

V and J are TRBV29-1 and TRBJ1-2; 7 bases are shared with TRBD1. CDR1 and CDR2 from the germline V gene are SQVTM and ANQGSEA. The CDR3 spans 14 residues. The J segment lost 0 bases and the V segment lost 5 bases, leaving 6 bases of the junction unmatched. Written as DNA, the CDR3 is TGCAGCGTTAAAAACAGGGGACCTAACTATGGCTACACCTTC. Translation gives CSVKNRGPNYGYTF.

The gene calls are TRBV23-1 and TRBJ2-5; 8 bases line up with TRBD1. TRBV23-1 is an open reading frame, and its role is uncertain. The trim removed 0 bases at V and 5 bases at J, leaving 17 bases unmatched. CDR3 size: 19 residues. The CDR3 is CASSQSGRAGGEGGETQYF. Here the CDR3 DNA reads TGCGCCAGCAGTCAATCGGGTCGGGCAGGGGGCGAGGGTGGTGAGACCCAGTACTTC.

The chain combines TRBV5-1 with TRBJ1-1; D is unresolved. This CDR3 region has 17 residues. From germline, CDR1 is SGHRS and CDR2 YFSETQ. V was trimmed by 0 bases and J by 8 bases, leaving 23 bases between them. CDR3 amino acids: CASSLEEEPSPAGEAFF. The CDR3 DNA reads TGCGCCAGCAGCTTGGAAGAGGAACCCTCCCCTGCGGGAGAAGCTTTCTTT. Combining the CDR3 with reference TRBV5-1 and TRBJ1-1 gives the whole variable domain KAGVTQTPRYLIKTRGQQVTLSCSPISGHRSVSWYQQTPGQGLQFLFEYFSETQRNKGNFPGRFSGRQFSNSRSEMNVSTLELGDSALYLCASSLEEEPSPAGEAFFGQGTRLTVV.

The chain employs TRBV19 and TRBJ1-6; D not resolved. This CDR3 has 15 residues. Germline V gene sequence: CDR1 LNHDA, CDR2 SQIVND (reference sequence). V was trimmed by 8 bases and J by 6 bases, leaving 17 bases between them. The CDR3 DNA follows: TGTGCCAGTCGCTTGGCTTCTGGAGGTAATTCACCCCTCCACTTT. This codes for CASRLASGGNSPLHF.

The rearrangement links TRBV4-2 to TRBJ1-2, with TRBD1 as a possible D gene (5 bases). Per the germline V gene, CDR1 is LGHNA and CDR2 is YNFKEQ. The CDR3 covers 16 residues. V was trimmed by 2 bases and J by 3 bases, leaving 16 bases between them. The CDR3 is CASSQKEGRGYYGYTF. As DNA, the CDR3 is TGTGCCAGCAGCCAAAAAGAAGGGAGGGGCTACTATGGCTACACCTTC.

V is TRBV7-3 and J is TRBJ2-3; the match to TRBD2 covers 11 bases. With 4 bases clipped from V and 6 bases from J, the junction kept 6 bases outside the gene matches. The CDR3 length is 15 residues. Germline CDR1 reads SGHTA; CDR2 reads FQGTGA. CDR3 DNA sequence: TGTGCCAGCAGCTATAGCGGGGGGGATTACGATACGCAGTATTTT. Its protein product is CASSYSGGDYDTQYF.

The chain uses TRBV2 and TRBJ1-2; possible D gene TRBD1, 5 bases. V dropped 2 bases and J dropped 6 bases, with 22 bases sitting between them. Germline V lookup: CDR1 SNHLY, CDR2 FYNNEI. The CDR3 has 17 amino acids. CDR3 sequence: CASSELRLVRVLDGYTF. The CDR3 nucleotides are TGTGCCAGCAGTGAATTACGCTTGGTCAGGGTGTTGGATGGCTACACCTTC.

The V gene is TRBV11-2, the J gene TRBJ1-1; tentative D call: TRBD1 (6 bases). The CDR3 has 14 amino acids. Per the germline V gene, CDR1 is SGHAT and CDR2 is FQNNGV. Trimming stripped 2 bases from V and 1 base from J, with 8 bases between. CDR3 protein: CASSLTGRNTEAFF. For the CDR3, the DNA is TGTGCCAGCAGCTTAACAGGGAGGAACACTGAAGCTTTCTTT.

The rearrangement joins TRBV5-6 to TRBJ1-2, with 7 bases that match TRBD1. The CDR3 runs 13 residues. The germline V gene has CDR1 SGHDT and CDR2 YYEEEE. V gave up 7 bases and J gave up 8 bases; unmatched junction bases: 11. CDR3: CASAANRGPGYTF. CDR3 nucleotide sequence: TGTGCCAGCGCTGCTAACAGGGGTCCCGGCTACACCTTC.

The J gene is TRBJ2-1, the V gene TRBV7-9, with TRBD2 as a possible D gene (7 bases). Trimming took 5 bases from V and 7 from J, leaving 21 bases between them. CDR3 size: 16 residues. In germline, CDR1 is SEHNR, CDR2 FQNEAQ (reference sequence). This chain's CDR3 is CASSLLRGGPRNEQFF. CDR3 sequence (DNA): TGTGCCAGCAGCCTTTTAAGGGGGGGCCCTAGGAATGAGCAGTTCTTC.

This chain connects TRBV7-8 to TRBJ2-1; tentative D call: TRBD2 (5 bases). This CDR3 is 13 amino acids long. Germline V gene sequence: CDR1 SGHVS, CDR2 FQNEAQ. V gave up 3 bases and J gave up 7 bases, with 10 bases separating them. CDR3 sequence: CASSFIGDNEQFF. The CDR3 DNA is TGTGCCAGCAGCTTCATCGGGGATAATGAGCAGTTCTTC. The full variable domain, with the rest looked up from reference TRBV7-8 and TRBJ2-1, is GAGVSQSPRYKVAKRGQDVALRCDPISGHVSLFWYQQALGQGPEFLTYFQNEAQLDKSGLPSDRFFAERPEGSVSTLKIQRTQQEDSAVYLCASSFIGDNEQFFGPGTRLTVL.

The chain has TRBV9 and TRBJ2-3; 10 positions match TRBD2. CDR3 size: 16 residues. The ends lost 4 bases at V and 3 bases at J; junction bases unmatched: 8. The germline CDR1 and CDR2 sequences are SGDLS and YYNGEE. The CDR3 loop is CASSISIAGGTDTQYF. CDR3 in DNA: TGTGCCAGCAGCATCTCCATAGCGGGGGGTACAGATACGCAGTATTTT.

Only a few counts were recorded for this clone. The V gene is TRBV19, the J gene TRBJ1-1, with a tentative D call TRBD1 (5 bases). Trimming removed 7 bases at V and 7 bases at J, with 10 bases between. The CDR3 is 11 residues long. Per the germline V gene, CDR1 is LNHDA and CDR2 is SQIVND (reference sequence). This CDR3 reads CASTLGGEAFF. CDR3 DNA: TGTGCCAGTACCCTGGGGGGTGAAGCTTTCTTT.

In DNA, the CDR3 is TGTGCCAGCAGCGTAGCTAGCGGGGGGCGGACCGGGGAGCTGTTTTTT. Its translation: CASSVASGGRTGELFF. V is TRBV9 and J is TRBJ2-2; 11 nucleotides align to TRBD2. The CDR3 runs 16 residues. V was clipped by 0 bases and J by 5 bases; unmatched bases: 3. Germline V gene data show CDR1 as SGDLS and CDR2 as YYNGEE.

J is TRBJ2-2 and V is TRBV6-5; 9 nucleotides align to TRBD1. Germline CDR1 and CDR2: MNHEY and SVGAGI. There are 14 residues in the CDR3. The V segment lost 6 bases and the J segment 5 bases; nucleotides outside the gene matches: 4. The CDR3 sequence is CASRGQGRTGELFF. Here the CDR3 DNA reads TGTGCCAGCAGGGGACAGGGAAGGACCGGGGAGCTGTTTTTT.

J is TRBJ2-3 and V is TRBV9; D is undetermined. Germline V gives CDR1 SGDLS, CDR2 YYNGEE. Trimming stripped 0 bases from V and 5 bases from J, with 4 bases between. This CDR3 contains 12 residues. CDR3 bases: TGTGCCAGCAGCGTAGACGGAGATACGCAGTATTTT. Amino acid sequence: CASSVDGDTQYF.